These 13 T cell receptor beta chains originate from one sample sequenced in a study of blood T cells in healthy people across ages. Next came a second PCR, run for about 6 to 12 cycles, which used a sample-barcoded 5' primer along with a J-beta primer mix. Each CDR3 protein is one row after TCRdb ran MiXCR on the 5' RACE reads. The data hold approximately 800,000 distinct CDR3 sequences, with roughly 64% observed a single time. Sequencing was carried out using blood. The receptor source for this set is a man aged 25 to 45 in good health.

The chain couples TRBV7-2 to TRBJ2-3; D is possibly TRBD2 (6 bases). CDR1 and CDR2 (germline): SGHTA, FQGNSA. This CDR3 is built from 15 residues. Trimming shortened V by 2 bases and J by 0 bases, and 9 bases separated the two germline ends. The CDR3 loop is CASSLRSGSTDTQYF. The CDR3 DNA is TGTGCCAGCAGCTTACGGAGCGGGAGCACAGATACGCAGTATTTT. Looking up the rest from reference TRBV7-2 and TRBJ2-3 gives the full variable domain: GAGVSQSPSNKVTEKGKDVELRCDPISGHTALYWYRQSLGQGLEFLIYFQGNSAPDKSGLPSDRFSAERTGGSVSTLTIQRTQQEDSAVYLCASSLRSGSTDTQYFGPGTRLTVL.

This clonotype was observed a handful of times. The CDR3 region is CAIRGGYTDTQYF. DNA for the CDR3: TGTGCCATCCGAGGGGGGTACACAGATACGCAGTATTTT. The rearrangement uses TRBV10-3 and TRBJ2-3, with D perhaps being TRBD1 or TRBD2 (6 bases each). CDR1 ENHRY and CDR2 SYGVKD come from the germline V gene. Trimming took off 8 bases at V and 2 bases at J, with 11 bases between the two ends. The CDR3 is 13 amino acids.

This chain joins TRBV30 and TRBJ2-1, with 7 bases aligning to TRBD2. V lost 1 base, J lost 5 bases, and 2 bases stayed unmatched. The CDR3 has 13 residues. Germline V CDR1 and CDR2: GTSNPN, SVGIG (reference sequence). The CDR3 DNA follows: TGTGCCTGGAGTGGCGGGAGAGACAATGAGCAGTTCTTC. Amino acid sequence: CAWSGGRDNEQFF.

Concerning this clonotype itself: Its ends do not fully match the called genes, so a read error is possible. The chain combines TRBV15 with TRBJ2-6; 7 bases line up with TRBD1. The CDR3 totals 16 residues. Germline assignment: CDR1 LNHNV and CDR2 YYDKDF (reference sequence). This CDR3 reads CATSRTQGTGANVPTF. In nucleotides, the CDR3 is TGTGCCACCAGCAGAACACAGGGGACCGGGGCCAACGTCCCGACTTTC.

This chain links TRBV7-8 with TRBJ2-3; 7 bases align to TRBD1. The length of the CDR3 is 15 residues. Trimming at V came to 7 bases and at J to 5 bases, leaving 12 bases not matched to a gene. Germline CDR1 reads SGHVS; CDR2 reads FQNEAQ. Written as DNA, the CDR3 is TGTGCCAGCACTCAAGGGGCAGGGGGATTAGATACGCAGTATTTT. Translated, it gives CASTQGAGGLDTQYF.

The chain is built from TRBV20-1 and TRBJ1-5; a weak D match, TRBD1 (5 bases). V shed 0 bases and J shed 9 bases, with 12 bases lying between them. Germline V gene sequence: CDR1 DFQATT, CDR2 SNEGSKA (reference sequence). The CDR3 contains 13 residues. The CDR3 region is CSARDWGEWPQHF. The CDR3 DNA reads TGCAGTGCTAGAGATTGGGGGGAATGGCCCCAGCATTTT.

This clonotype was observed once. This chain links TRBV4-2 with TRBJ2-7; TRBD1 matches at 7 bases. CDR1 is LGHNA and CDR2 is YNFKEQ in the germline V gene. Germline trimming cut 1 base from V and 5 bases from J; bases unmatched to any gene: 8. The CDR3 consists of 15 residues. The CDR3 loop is CASSQVTGPNNEQYF. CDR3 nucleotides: TGTGCCAGCAGCCAAGTGACAGGGCCTAACAACGAGCAGTACTTC.

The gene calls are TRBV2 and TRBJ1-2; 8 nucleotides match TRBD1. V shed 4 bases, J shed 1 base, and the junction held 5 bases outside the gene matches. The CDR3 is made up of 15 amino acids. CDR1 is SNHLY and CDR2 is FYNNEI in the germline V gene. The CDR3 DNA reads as TGTGCCAGCAGTGTCGCACAGGGGGTTAACTATGGCTACACCTTC. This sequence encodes CASSVAQGVNYGYTF. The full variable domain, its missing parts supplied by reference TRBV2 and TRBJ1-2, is EPEVTQTPSHQVTQMGQEVILRCVPISNHLYFYWYRQILGQKVEFLVSFYNNEISEKSEIFDDQFSVERPDGSNFTLKIRSTKLEDSAMYFCASSVAQGVNYGYTFGSGTRLTVV.

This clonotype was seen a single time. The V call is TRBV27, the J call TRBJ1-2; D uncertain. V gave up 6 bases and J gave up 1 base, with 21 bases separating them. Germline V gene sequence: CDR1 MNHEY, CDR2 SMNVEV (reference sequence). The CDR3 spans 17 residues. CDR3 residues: CASSRSGSQTINYGYTF. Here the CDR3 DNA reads TGTGCCAGCAGCCGATCCGGGAGCCAAACCATTAACTATGGCTACACCTTC.

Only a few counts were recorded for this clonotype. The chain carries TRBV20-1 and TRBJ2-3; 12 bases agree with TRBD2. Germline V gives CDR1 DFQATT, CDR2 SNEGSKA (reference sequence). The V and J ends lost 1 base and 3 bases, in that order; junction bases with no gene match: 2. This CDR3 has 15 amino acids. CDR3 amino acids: CSARVLAGGTDTQYF. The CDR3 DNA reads TGCAGTGCTAGAGTTCTAGCGGGGGGGACAGATACGCAGTATTTT.

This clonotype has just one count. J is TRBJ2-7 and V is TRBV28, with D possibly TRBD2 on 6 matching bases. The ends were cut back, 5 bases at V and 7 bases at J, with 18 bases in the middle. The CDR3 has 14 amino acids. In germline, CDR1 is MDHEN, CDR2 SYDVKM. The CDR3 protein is CASSPHSSSAEQYF. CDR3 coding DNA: TGTGCCAGCAGTCCACACTCCTCTAGCGCTGAGCAGTACTTC.

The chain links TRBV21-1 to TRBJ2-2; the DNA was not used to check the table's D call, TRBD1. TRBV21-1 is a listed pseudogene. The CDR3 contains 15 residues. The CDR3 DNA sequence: TGTGCCAGCAGCAAAGGATCGGGGGTGGCCGGGGAGCTGTTTTTT. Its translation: CASSKGSGVAGELFF.

The CDR3 DNA reads as TGTGCCAGCAGTTTAATTGGGGCCAACGTCCTGACTTTC. Translating gives CASSLIGANVLTF. The chain combines TRBV12-3 or TRBV12-4 with TRBJ2-6; D is ambiguous. The CDR3 is 13 amino acids. Trimming removed 2 bases at V and 3 bases at J, with 2 bases between.